These 16 T cell receptor beta chains originate from one sample sequenced in a study of shared clonotypes between healthy human individuals. Measured with immunoSEQ multiplex PCR; TCRdb has only the in-frame clones, and not every one. The sample lists fewer than 1.8 million clones, approximately 98.5% occurring once. Sequencing was done on a sample of naive CD4+ T cells sorted from blood. Subset denoted: CD45RA+ positively selected. These TCRs come from a man aged 25-45 years in good health.

This clone has a single count. The V call is TRBV2, the J call TRBJ2-7, with D unresolved. CDR1 and CDR2 from the germline V gene are SNHLY and FYNNEI. The V and J ends lost 2 bases and 6 bases respectively, with 17 bases between them. The CDR3 spans 15 residues. This CDR3 reads CASSELGSSRGEQYF. CDR3 nucleotides: TGTGCCAGCAGTGAATTAGGCAGTTCGCGAGGCGAGCAGTACTTC.

The chain combines TRBV10-3 with TRBJ1-3; D unresolved. CDR1 and CDR2 (germline): ENHRY, SYGVKD. The V and J ends lost 0 bases and 0 bases respectively, with 12 bases between them. The CDR3 contains 17 residues. The CDR3 loop reads CAISESRQVVSGNTIYF. CDR3 DNA: TGTGCCATCAGTGAGTCGAGGCAGGTTGTCTCTGGAAACACCATATATTTT.

The chain links TRBV10-3 to TRBJ2-7, with D unresolved. From germline, CDR1 is ENHRY and CDR2 SYGVKD. The CDR3 contains 11 residues. V lost 1 base, J lost 6 bases, and 4 bases lay in between. The CDR3 reads CAISELSEQYF. Written as DNA, the CDR3 is TGTGCCATCAGTGAGTTGTCCGAGCAGTACTTC.

A remark on this clone: The identical CDR3 is also encoded by other nucleotide sequences in the sample. This chain links TRBV11-2 with TRBJ2-3; D ambiguous. The germline gives CDR1 SGHAT, CDR2 FQNNGV. V lost 3 bases to trimming and J lost 0 bases, with 1 base between them. This CDR3 spans 12 amino acids. For the CDR3, the DNA is TGTGCCAGCAGCTTTAGCACAGATACGCAGTATTTT. Protein product: CASSFSTDTQYF.

The rearrangement joins TRBV6-6 to TRBJ1-2; D is undetermined. Germline V gene sequence: CDR1 MNHNY, CDR2 SVGAGI (reference sequence). Trimming pared 0 bases from V and 6 bases from J, leaving 8 bases between. The CDR3 is made up of 13 amino acids. The CDR3 is CASSYSMGNGYTF. DNA of the CDR3: TGTGCCAGCAGTTACTCGATGGGTAATGGCTACACCTTC.

The chain carries TRBV19 and TRBJ2-3, with D unclear. The CDR3 runs 14 residues. V was shortened by 2 bases and J by 4 bases, with 10 bases between the two germline ends. Looked up from germline, CDR1 is LNHDA and CDR2 is SQIVND (reference sequence). The CDR3 DNA follows: TGTGCCAGTAGTATATCCCCATCATCAGATACGCAGTATTTT. Translated: CASSISPSSDTQYF.

The table lists this clone with a count of one. The genes are TRBV28 and TRBJ2-7; the D gene is possibly TRBD2 (5 bases). The CDR3 runs 14 residues. The germline CDR1 and CDR2 sequences are MDHEN and SYDVKM. V was shortened by 4 bases and J by 11 bases, with 21 bases between the two germline ends. This CDR3 reads CASSSTIPLDPEYF. The CDR3 nucleotides read TGTGCCAGCAGTTCAACGATCCCACTAGATCCGGAGTACTTC.

V and J are TRBV30 and TRBJ2-7, with D tentatively TRBD2 (7 bases). Trimming left V 4 bases short and J 2 bases short, with 9 bases between. CDR1 and CDR2 (germline): GTSNPN, SVGIG (reference sequence). The CDR3 is made up of 12 amino acids. The CDR3 is CAWKGGTYEQYF. CDR3 nucleotide sequence: TGTGCCTGGAAGGGGGGGACCTACGAGCAGTACTTC.

This clone was seen a single time. The chain has TRBV28 and TRBJ2-7, with TRBD2 as a possible D gene (7 bases). Trimming shortened V by 7 bases and J by 4 bases, and 20 bases separated the two germline ends. Germline CDR1 MDHEN, CDR2 SYDVKM. The CDR3 extends over 15 amino acids. The CDR3 is CASTRRGGAFYEQYF. In DNA, the CDR3 is TGTGCCAGCACCCGAAGGGGGGGAGCCTTTTACGAGCAGTACTTC.

The chain recombines TRBV4-3 with TRBJ1-2; 7 bases fit TRBD1. Per the germline V gene, CDR1 is LGHNA and CDR2 is YSLEER. Trimming removed 0 bases from V and 8 bases from J; junction bases left unmatched: 9. The CDR3 extends over 15 amino acids. The CDR3 loop reads CASSQDLDRPYGYTF. CDR3 nucleotide sequence: TGCGCCAGCAGCCAAGACCTGGACAGGCCCTACGGCTACACCTTC.

Concerning this clone itself: This CDR3 is also generated by other DNA sequences in the sample. The CDR3 sequence: CATSKGGTDTQYF. The CDR3 DNA reads TGTGCCACCAGCAAGGGAGGCACAGATACGCAGTATTTT. This chain uses TRBV15 with TRBJ2-3, with a tentative D call TRBD2 (5 bases). In germline, CDR1 is LNHNV, CDR2 YYDKDF (reference sequence). With 4 bases removed from V and 1 base from J, the gap between germline ends came to 6 bases. The CDR3 is 13 amino acids.

The rearrangement links TRBV5-1 to TRBJ1-2; the D gene is possibly TRBD1 (6 bases). Trimming stripped 3 bases from V and 2 bases from J, with 8 bases between. Germline-derived CDR1 and CDR2 are SGHRS and YFSETQ. The CDR3 is 13 residues long. The CDR3 reads CASSWDTNYGYTF. DNA of the CDR3: TGCGCCAGCAGCTGGGACACCAACTATGGCTACACCTTC. The variable domain in full, with the rest retrieved from reference TRBV5-1 and TRBJ1-2, is KAGVTQTPRYLIKTRGQQVTLSCSPISGHRSVSWYQQTPGQGLQFLFEYFSETQRNKGNFPGRFSGRQFSNSRSEMNVSTLELGDSALYLCASSWDTNYGYTFGSGTRLTVV.

A single count supports this clone. V and J are TRBV5-1 and TRBJ2-5, with 13 bases aligning to TRBD2. With V trimmed by 7 bases and J by 5 bases, 11 bases remained unmatched. This CDR3 region has 16 residues. The germline V gene has CDR1 SGHRS and CDR2 YFSETQ. CDR3 bases: TGCGCCAGCTTCAGACTAGCGGGAGGAGTCGGGGAGACCCAGTACTTC. It specifies CASFRLAGGVGETQYF. The full variable domain, its missing parts supplied by reference TRBV5-1 and TRBJ2-5, is KAGVTQTPRYLIKTRGQQVTLSCSPISGHRSVSWYQQTPGQGLQFLFEYFSETQRNKGNFPGRFSGRQFSNSRSEMNVSTLELGDSALYLCASFRLAGGVGETQYFGPGTRLLVL.

V gene TRBV7-2 combines with J gene TRBJ2-1; D may be TRBD2 (6 bases). Germline CDR1 and CDR2: SGHTA and FQGNSA. CDR3 length: 16 amino acids. Trimming shortened V by 0 bases and J by 0 bases, and 9 bases separated the two germline ends. CDR3 loop: CASSLAGSGSYNEQFF. The CDR3, as DNA: TGTGCCAGCAGCTTAGCCGGGAGTGGCTCCTACAATGAGCAGTTCTTC.

In regard to this clone: Other DNA variants within this sample encode the same CDR3. The chain carries TRBV5-4 and TRBJ1-1; 7 nucleotides align to TRBD1. Per germline, CDR1 SGHNT and CDR2 YYREEE (reference sequence). The V segment lost 3 bases and the J segment 2 bases; nucleotides outside the gene matches: 4. The CDR3 spans 14 residues. The CDR3 region is CASSSGQPNTEAFF. The CDR3 DNA sequence: TGTGCCAGCAGCTCGGGACAGCCCAACACTGAAGCTTTCTTT. The complete variable domain, with remaining parts taken from reference TRBV5-4 and TRBJ1-1, reads ETGVTQSPTHLIKTRGQQVTLRCSSQSGHNTVSWYQQALGQGPQFIFQYYREEENGRGNFPPRFSGLQFPNYSSELNVNALELDDSALYLCASSSGQPNTEAFFGQGTRLTVV.

The chain has TRBV2 and TRBJ2-1; 13 bases are a match to TRBD2. This CDR3 spans 16 amino acids. The ends lost 5 bases at V and 2 bases at J; junction bases unmatched: 3. Germline V gene sequence: CDR1 SNHLY, CDR2 FYNNEI. The CDR3 is CASSKLAGGTYNEQFF. The CDR3 DNA follows: TGTGCCAGCAGTAAACTAGCGGGGGGGACCTACAATGAGCAGTTCTTC.